A single TCR beta chain is shown here with its context. The study recruited people aged roughly 18 to 100 years across about two dozen US areas. Participants' own reports of clinical history determined their cohort assignment. Those designated as exposed participants met a COVID-19 case within 2 weeks before study entry. This entry is derived from a study of blood T cell repertoires in COVID-19. Study-level information: COVID-19 samples collected from the United States, Italy and Spain covered acute and convalescent phases.

Sequencing was performed with immunoSEQ multiplex PCR; in TCRdb, only in-frame clones are kept and a portion is missing. This sample has about 200,000 clones; 70% to 90% occur once, and the top ten carry about 4.5%. The length of the CDR3 is 14 residues. CDR1 is LGHDT, CDR2 YNNKEL, per germline (reference sequence). Trimming removed 2 bases from V and 4 bases from J, with 9 bases in between. The receptor was derived from a woman aged 25-40 years who had been exposed to COVID-19. The sample was PBMCs or T cells enriched from blood (not recorded which). The J gene is TRBJ1-3, the V gene TRBV3-1 (or the pseudogene TRBV3-2), with D uncertain. The CDR3 bases are TGTGCCAGCAGCCAATCGGGGATCGGAAACACCATATATTTT. Its protein is CASSQSGIGNTIYF.